The 22 T cell receptor beta chains below all came from one sample that was sequenced in a study of blood T cell repertoires in COVID-19. The repertoire was sequenced with immunoSEQ multiplex PCR; TCRdb's copy has only in-frame clones and lacks some. The table has approximately 120,000 clones, 75% to 90% seen once; the top ten hold about 3%. The sequenced material came from peripheral blood. These receptors were taken from a woman of 80 years or more with COVID-19, enrolled during active disease.

The CDR3 spells CASSQGSQQAGELFF. The CDR3 DNA is TGTGCCAGCAGTCAGGGTTCACAACAGGCCGGGGAGCTGTTTTTT. The V call is TRBV27, the J call TRBJ2-2, with D tentatively TRBD1 (5 bases). V lost 5 bases to trimming and J lost 6 bases, with 16 bases between them. The CDR3 is made up of 15 amino acids. Germline V gene sequence: CDR1 MNHEY, CDR2 SMNVEV (reference sequence).

The chain uses TRBV2 and TRBJ1-6, with 7 bases fitting TRBD1. CDR3 length: 14 amino acids. Losses at the gene ends were 7 bases for V and 5 bases for J; bases not matched to a gene: 5. CDR1 and CDR2 (germline): SNHLY, FYNNEI. The CDR3: CASNTGTDNSPLHF. CDR3 nucleotides: TGTGCCAGCAATACCGGGACAGATAATTCACCCCTCCACTTT.

This clone was observed a few times. Other DNA sequences in this sample translate to the same CDR3. The V and J genes are TRBV27 and TRBJ2-3, with D perhaps matching TRBD2 (5 bases). Germline V gives CDR1 MNHEY, CDR2 SMNVEV (reference sequence). V shed 0 bases and J shed 0 bases, with 10 bases lying between them. The CDR3 sequence is 16 residues long. The CDR3 coding sequence is TGTGCCAGCAGTTTATCGAGCGGAACTAGCACAGATACGCAGTATTTT. It specifies CASSLSSGTSTDTQYF.

CDR3 sequence reads: CASSLTGARGNEKLFF. The CDR3 DNA follows: TGTGCCAGCAGCTTAACAGGGGCTAGGGGTAATGAAAAACTGTTTTTT. This chain connects TRBV13 to TRBJ1-4; 7 bases line up with TRBD1. The CDR3 has 16 amino acids. Germline lookup yields CDR1 PRHDT and CDR2 FYEKMQ (reference sequence). V lost 2 bases, J lost 4 bases, and 7 bases stayed unmatched.

The rearrangement uses TRBV3-1 (or the pseudogene TRBV3-2) and TRBJ1-2; D remains unclear. Germline V gene sequence: CDR1 LGHDT, CDR2 YNNKEL (reference sequence). The CDR3 totals 15 residues. The V end was cut by 0 bases, the J end by 3 bases, with 11 bases between. This CDR3 is CASSQEPALDYGYTF. The CDR3 DNA follows: TGTGCCAGCAGCCAAGAACCAGCCCTAGACTATGGCTACACCTTC.

This clone occurred a few times. The chain links TRBV27 to TRBJ2-7; 7 bases agree with TRBD2. Unmatched junction bases numbered 9, after V lost 6 bases and J lost 7 bases. Germline values: CDR1 MNHEY, CDR2 SMNVEV (reference sequence). The CDR3 spans 13 residues. The CDR3 protein is CASRPAGEGEQYF. Here the CDR3 DNA reads TGTGCCAGCAGACCGGCGGGAGAGGGAGAGCAGTACTTC.

This sequence joins TRBV3-1 (or the pseudogene TRBV3-2) and TRBJ2-6; TRBD1 might be the D (6 bases). The CDR3 sequence is 16 residues long. Trimming took 0 bases from V and 5 from J, leaving 11 bases between them. Germline V lookup: CDR1 LGHDT, CDR2 YNNKEL (reference sequence). CDR3 region: CASSQDVTGRANVLTF. For the CDR3, the DNA is TGTGCCAGCAGCCAAGATGTTACAGGGAGGGCCAACGTCCTGACTTTC.

The chain combines TRBV19 with TRBJ1-2; a possible D gene is TRBD1 (6 bases). This CDR3 has 15 residues. Trimming removed 3 bases from V and 6 bases from J, with 17 bases in between. Germline loops: CDR1 LNHDA, CDR2 SQIVND (reference sequence). The CDR3 reads CASSIKRTVEHGYTF. The CDR3 DNA follows: TGTGCCAGTAGTATCAAGCGGACAGTCGAACATGGCTACACCTTC. The whole variable domain, remainder taken from reference TRBV19 and TRBJ1-2, is DGGITQSPKYLFRKEGQNVTLSCEQNLNHDAMYWYRQDPGQGLRLIYYSQIVNDFQKGDIAEGYSVSREKKESFPLTVTSAQKNPTAFYLCASSIKRTVEHGYTFGSGTRLTVV.

The gene calls are TRBV5-1 and TRBJ1-4, with unresolved D. There are 13 residues in the CDR3. V shed 0 bases and J shed 8 bases, with 8 bases lying between them. Per the germline V gene, CDR1 is SGHRS and CDR2 is YFSETQ. CDR3 DNA sequence: TGCGCCAGCAGCTTGGGGGAGAGGGAAAAACTGTTTTTT. Its protein is CASSLGEREKLFF.

The J gene is TRBJ2-7, the V gene TRBV3-1 (or the pseudogene TRBV3-2); 8 positions match TRBD2. The CDR3 loop spans 18 amino acids. Per germline, CDR1 LGHDT and CDR2 YNNKEL (reference sequence). V lost 3 bases to trimming and J lost 0 bases; unmatched junction nucleotides: 13. The DNA of the CDR3 is TGTGCCAGCAGCCATAATTCGGGGGGGACCCTGAGCTCCTACGAGCAGTACTTC. Its translation is CASSHNSGGTLSSYEQYF.

This clone was seen a single time. This rearrangement joins TRBV7-2 to TRBJ2-5; TRBD1 agrees at 7 bases. V gave up 5 bases and J gave up 1 base; unmatched junction bases: 4. This CDR3 is 14 amino acids long. Germline values: CDR1 SGHTA, CDR2 FQGNSA. The CDR3, as DNA: TGTGCCAGCAGCCCCGGACAGGCCCAAGAGACCCAGTACTTC. It codes for CASSPGQAQETQYF.

The rearrangement uses TRBV5-6 and TRBJ1-5; weak D call: TRBD1 (6 bases). V lost 0 bases and J 4 bases, leaving 14 bases between the germline ends. This CDR3 is built from 16 residues. Germline V gives CDR1 SGHDT, CDR2 YYEEEE. In nucleotides, the CDR3 is TGTGCCAGCAGCTTGGGGGGGCAGGGTAAAAATCAGCCCCAGCATTTT. Translated: CASSLGGQGKNQPQHF.

This clone was observed a few times. V usage is TRBV7-2 and J usage is TRBJ2-7; TRBD2 is a possible D gene (8 bases). Germline V gene data show CDR1 as SGHTA and CDR2 as FQGNSA. This CDR3 comprises 15 residues. Trimming took off 5 bases at V and 1 base at J, with 15 bases between the two ends. The CDR3 coding sequence is TGTGCCAGCAGCGGAGGGGGCGGGAGGTCCTACGAGCAGTACTTC. Translating it yields CASSGGGGRSYEQYF.

This chain joins TRBV5-1 and TRBJ2-7; D is unresolved. Trimming pared 0 bases from V and 4 bases from J, leaving 8 bases between. Germline V gene lookup returns CDR1 SGHRS and CDR2 YFSETQ. The CDR3 runs 13 residues. This CDR3 reads CASSLVSEYEQYF. The CDR3, as DNA: TGCGCCAGCAGCTTGGTTTCTGAGTACGAGCAGTACTTC.

The chain combines TRBV6-6 with TRBJ1-2, with 7 nucleotides matching TRBD1. Germline V lookup: CDR1 MNHNY, CDR2 SVGAGI (reference sequence). This CDR3 is 15 amino acids long. The ends lost 4 bases at V and 8 bases at J; junction bases unmatched: 13. The CDR3 DNA is TGTGCCAGCAGTTCCGTGGACAGGCAACGCTCCGGCTACACCTTC. Its protein product is CASSSVDRQRSGYTF.

The CDR3 is CASRWGQGKTGELFF. The CDR3 coding sequence is TGTGCCAGCAGGTGGGGACAGGGAAAGACCGGGGAGCTGTTTTTT. The rearrangement links TRBV5-5 to TRBJ2-2, with 9 bases matching TRBD1. This CDR3 spans 15 amino acids. Germline loops: CDR1 SGHKS, CDR2 YYEKEE (reference sequence). The V segment lost 5 bases and the J segment 5 bases; nucleotides outside the gene matches: 7.

The chain has TRBV7-8 and TRBJ1-1, with D maybe TRBD1 (5 bases). Deletions cut 2 bases from V and 4 bases from J, with 14 bases between. Germline V gene lookup returns CDR1 SGHVS and CDR2 FQNEAQ. The CDR3 is 15 residues long. CDR3 sequence: CASSLKGVVGTEAFF. CDR3 in DNA: TGTGCCAGCAGCTTAAAAGGGGTGGTCGGCACTGAAGCTTTCTTT.

The rearrangement joins TRBV2 to TRBJ1-3; D is perhaps TRBD1 (6 bases). The CDR3 sequence is 14 residues long. Looked up from germline, CDR1 is SNHLY and CDR2 is FYNNEI. V was trimmed by 5 bases and J by 7 bases, leaving 15 bases between them. The CDR3 DNA is TGTGCCAGCAGTACTACAGGGCTAGGGAACACCATATATTTT. Amino acid sequence: CASSTTGLGNTIYF.

The gene calls are TRBV28 and TRBJ1-4; D unclear. The V and J ends lost 2 bases and 4 bases respectively, with 8 bases between them. Germline assignment: CDR1 MDHEN and CDR2 SYDVKM. The CDR3 contains 14 residues. CDR3 amino acids: CASSLPGVNEKLFF. The CDR3 DNA follows: TGTGCCAGCAGTTTACCCGGAGTTAATGAAAAACTGTTTTTT.

As for this clone: Its ends do not fully match the called genes, so a read error is possible. J is TRBJ2-2 and V is TRBV7-7; D is perhaps TRBD2 (5 bases). Germline V gene lookup returns CDR1 SSHAT and CDR2 FNYEAQ (reference sequence). The CDR3 length is 14 residues. CDR3 sequence: CASSREENTGELFF. CDR3 bases: TGTGCTAGCAGCCGGGAAGAAAACACCGGGGAGCTGTTTTTT.

The rearrangement joins TRBV15 to TRBJ2-5; D remains ambiguous. The CDR3 spans 15 residues. V lost 2 bases and J 1 base, leaving 11 bases between the germline ends. Germline V gene sequence: CDR1 LNHNV, CDR2 YYDKDF (reference sequence). The CDR3 region is CATSRLTPSQETQYF. CDR3 bases: TGTGCCACCAGCAGACTTACCCCGAGCCAAGAGACCCAGTACTTC. The whole variable domain, filled in from reference TRBV15 and TRBJ2-5, reads DAMVIQNPRYQVTQFGKPVTLSCSQTLNHNVMYWYQQKSSQAPKLLFHYYDKDFNNEADTPDNFQSRRPNTSFCFLDIRSPGLGDTAMYLCATSRLTPSQETQYFGPGTRLLVL.

The chain couples TRBV19 to TRBJ2-1; 9 bases line up with TRBD1. Germline V gene sequence: CDR1 LNHDA, CDR2 SQIVND (reference sequence). The CDR3 extends over 17 amino acids. Trimming at V came to 2 bases and at J to 6 bases, leaving 11 bases not matched to a gene. The CDR3, as DNA: TGTGCCAGTAGTATACTGGTTGGAGGGACAGGGAGCAATGAGCAGTTCTTC. It encodes CASSILVGGTGSNEQFF.